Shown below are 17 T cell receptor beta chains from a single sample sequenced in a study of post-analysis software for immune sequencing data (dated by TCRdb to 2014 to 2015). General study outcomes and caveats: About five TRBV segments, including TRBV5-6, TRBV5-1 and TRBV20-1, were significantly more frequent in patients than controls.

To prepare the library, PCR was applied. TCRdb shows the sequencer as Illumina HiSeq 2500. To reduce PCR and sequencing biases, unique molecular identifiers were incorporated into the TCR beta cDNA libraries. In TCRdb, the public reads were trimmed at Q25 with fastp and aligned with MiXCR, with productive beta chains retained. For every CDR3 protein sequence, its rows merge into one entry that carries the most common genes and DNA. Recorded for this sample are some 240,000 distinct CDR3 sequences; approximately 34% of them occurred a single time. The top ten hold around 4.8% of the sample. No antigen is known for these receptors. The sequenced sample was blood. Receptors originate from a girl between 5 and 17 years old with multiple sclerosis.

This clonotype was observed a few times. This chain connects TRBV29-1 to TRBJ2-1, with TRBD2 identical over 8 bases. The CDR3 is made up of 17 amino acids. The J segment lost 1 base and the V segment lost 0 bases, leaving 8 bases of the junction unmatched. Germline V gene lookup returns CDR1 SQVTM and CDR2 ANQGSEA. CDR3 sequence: CSVEDWSGGHSYNEQFF. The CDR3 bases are TGCAGCGTTGAAGATTGGAGCGGGGGCCATTCCTACAATGAGCAGTTCTTC.

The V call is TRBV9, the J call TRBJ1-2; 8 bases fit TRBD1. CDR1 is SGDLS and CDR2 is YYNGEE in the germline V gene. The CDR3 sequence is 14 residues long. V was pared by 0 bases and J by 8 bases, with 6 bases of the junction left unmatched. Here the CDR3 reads CASSVAGQAHGYTF. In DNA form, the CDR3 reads TGTGCCAGCAGCGTAGCGGGACAGGCGCACGGCTACACCTTC.

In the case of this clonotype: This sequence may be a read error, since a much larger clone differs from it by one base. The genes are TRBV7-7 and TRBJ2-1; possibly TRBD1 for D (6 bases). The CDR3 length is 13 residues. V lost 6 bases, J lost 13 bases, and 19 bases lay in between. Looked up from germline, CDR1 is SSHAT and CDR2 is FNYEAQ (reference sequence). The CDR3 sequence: CASSSDRRETQFF. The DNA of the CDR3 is TGTGCCAGCAGTTCGGACAGAAGGGAGACCCAGTTCTTC.

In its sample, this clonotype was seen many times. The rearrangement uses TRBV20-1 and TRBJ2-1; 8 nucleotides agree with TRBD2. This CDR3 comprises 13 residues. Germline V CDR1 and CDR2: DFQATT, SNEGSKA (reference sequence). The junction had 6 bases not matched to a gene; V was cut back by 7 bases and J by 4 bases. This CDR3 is CSGVAGRYNEQFF. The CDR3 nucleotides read TGCAGTGGGGTAGCGGGACGATACAATGAGCAGTTCTTC.

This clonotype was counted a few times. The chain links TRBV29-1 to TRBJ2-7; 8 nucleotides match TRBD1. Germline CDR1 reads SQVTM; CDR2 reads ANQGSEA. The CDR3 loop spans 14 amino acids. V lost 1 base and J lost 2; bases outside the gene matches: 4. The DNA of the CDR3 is TGCAGCGTTGAAGGTGGACAGGGAGCCTACGAGCAGTACTTC. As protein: CSVEGGQGAYEQYF.

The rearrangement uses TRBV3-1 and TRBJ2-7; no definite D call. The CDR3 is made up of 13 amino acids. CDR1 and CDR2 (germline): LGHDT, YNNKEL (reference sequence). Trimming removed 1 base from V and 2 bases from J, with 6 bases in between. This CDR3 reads CASSQAYTYEQYF. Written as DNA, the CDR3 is TGTGCCAGCAGCCAAGCCTACACCTACGAGCAGTACTTC.

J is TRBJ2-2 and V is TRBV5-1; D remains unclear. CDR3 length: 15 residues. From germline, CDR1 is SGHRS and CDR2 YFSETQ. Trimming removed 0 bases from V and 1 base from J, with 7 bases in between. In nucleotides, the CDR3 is TGCGCCAGCAGCTTGGGGTCGGGGAACACCGGGGAGCTGTTTTTT. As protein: CASSLGSGNTGELFF.

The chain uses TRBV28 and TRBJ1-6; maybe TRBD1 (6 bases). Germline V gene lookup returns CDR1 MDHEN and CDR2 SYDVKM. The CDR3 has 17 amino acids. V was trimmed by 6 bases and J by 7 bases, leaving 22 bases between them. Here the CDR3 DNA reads TGTGCCAGCAGACCTCTACGGGGGCAACCGATAAATTCACCCCTCCACTTT. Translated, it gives CASRPLRGQPINSPLHF. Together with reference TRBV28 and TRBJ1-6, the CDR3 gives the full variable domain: DVKVTQSSRYLVKRTGEKVFLECVQDMDHENMFWYRQDPGLGLRLIYFSYDVKMKEKGDIPEGYSVSREKKERFSLILESASTNQTSMYLCASRPLRGQPINSPLHFGNGTRLTVT.

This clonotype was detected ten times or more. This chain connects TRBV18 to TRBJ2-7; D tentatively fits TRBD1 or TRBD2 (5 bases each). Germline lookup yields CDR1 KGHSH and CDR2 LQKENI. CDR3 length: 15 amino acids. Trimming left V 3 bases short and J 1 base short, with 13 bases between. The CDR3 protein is CASSPYSWGSYEQYF. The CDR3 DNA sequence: TGTGCCAGCTCACCCTATTCCTGGGGGTCCTACGAGCAGTACTTC.

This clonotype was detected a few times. Here the CDR3 reads CASSVNPDREETEAFF. In nucleotides, the CDR3 is TGTGCCAGCAGCGTAAACCCTGACAGGGAGGAAACTGAAGCTTTCTTT. The chain employs TRBV9 and TRBJ1-1; 7 bases map to TRBD1. Germline CDR1 reads SGDLS; CDR2 reads YYNGEE. CDR3 length equals 16 residues. V shed 1 base, J shed 5 bases, and the junction held 11 bases outside the gene matches.

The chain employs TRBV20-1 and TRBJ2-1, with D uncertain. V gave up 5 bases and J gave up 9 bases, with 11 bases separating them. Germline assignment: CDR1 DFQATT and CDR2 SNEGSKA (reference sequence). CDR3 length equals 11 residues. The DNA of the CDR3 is TGCAGTGCTCCGCGTCTCGGTGAGCAGTTCTTC. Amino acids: CSAPRLGEQFF.

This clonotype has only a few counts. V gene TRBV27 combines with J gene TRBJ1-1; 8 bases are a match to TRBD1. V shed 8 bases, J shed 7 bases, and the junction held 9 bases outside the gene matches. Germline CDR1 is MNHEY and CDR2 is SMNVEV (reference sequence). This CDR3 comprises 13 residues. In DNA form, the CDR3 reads TGTGCCAGCGGACAGGGATGGGAAGGTGAAGCTTTCTTT. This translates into CASGQGWEGEAFF.

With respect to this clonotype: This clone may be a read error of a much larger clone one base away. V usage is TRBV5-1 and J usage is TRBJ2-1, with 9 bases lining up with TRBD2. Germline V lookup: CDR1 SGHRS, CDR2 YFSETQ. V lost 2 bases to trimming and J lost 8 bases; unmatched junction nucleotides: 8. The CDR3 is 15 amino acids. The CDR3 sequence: CASSLGTSWTDEQFF. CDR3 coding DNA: TGCGCCAGCAGCTTAGGGACTAGCTGGACCGATGAGCAGTTCTTC.

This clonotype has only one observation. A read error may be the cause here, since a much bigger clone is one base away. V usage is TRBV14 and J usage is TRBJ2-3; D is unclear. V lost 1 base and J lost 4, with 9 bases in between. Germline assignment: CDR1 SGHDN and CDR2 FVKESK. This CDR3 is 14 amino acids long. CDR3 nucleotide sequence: TGTGCCAGCAGCCAAGGACAAGGCGCAGATACGCAGTATTTT. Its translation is CASSQGQGADTQYF.

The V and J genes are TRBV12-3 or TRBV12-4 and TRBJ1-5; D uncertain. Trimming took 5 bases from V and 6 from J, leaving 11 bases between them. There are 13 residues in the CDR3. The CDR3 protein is CASSQRLGQPQHF. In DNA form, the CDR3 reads TGTGCCAGCAGTCAGAGGTTGGGTCAGCCCCAGCATTTT.

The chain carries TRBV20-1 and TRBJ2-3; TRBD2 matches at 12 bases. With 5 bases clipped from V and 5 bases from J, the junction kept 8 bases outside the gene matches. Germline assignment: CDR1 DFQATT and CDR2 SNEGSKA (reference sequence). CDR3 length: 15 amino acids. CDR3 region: CSALTSGSLEDTQYF. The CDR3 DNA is TGCAGTGCTCTGACTAGCGGGAGTTTGGAAGATACGCAGTATTTT.

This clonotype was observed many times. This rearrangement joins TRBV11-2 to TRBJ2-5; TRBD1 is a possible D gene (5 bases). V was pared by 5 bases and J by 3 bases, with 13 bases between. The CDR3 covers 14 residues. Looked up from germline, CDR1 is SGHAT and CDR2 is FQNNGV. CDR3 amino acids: CASSPVDREETQYF. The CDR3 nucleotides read TGTGCCAGCAGCCCCGTCGACAGAGAAGAGACCCAGTACTTC. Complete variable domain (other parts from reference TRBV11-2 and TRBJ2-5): EAGVAQSPRYKIIEKRQSVAFWCNPISGHATLYWYQQILGQGPKLLIQFQNNGVVDDSQLPKDRFSAERLKGVDSTLKIQPAKLEDSAVYLCASSPVDREETQYFGPGTRLLVL.